This TCR beta chain derives from a study of shared T cell receptors in the human thymus. Sequenced by immunoSEQ multiplex PCR; TCRdb stores in-frame clones only, minus some. The top ten clones hold roughly 0.0087% of a sample with hundreds of thousands of clones, around 87% of them seen once. A further study also used this sample, focusing on human thymus T cells.

The sequenced sample consisted of thymocytes. This receptor was taken from a boy less than two years old with a congenital heart defect.

DNA for the CDR3: TGTGCCAGCAGTGCCGATAGCGGTTACAATGAGCAGTTCTTC. Its protein product is CASSADSGYNEQFF. This rearrangement joins TRBV6-4 to TRBJ2-1; tentatively, D is TRBD2 (6 bases). The CDR3 runs 14 residues. V was cut by 4 bases and J by 4 bases, with 11 bases left in between. Germline V gene sequence: CDR1 MRHNA, CDR2 SNTAGT.